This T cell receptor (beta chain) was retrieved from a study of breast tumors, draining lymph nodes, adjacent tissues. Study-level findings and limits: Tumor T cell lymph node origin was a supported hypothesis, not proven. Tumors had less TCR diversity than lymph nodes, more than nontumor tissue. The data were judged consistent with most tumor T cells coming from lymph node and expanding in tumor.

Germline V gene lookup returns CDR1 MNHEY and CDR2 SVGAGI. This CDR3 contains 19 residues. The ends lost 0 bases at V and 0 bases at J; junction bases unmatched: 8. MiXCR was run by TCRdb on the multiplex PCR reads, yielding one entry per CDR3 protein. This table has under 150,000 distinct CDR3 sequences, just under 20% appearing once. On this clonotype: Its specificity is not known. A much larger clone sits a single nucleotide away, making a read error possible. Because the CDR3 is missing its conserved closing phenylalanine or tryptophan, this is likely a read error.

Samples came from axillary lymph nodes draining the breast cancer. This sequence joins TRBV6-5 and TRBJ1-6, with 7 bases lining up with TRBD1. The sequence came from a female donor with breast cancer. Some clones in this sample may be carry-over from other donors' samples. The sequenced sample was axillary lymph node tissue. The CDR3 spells CASSYSGQDSSSYNSPLHL. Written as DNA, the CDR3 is TGTGCCAGCAGTTACTCTGGACAGGACTCTAGCTCCTATAATTCACCCCTCCACCTT.